This T cell receptor (beta chain) was sequenced in a study of T-cell memory formation after mild COVID-19. Findings of the study overall: Clones shrinking from day 15 to 85 showed even CD4/CD8 mixes; later expanders tilted CD4+.

Trimming took off 1 base at V and 0 bases at J, with 9 bases between the two ends. The CDR3 spans 15 residues. Per germline, CDR1 LNHNV and CDR2 YYDKDF (reference sequence). The 5'RACE method, run with constant-segment primers, produced TCR alpha and TCR beta cDNA libraries (carrying sample barcodes and UMIs). TCRdb processed the 5' RACE reads anew with MiXCR; each CDR3 protein has one entry. In the table there are 430,000 or so distinct CDR3 sequences, roughly 23% of which are singletons. This clonotype was detected a few times. Its antigen is currently unknown. The chain has TRBV15 and TRBJ1-1; D is uncertain. Sequenced input: PBMCs or a T cell subset sorted from them (not recorded which). The origin of this receptor is an adult woman who had mild COVID-19 (a few samples of this study predate the infection). Cell type and time point are not known. The CDR3 nucleotides read TGTGCCACCAGCAGAGTTACCGGGTTGAACACTGAAGCTTTCTTT. This encodes CATSRVTGLNTEAFF.